The 9 T cell receptor beta chains in this list originate from one sample, sequenced in a study of early T cells in non-severe SARS-CoV-2 infection. TCRdb re-analysed the 5' RACE reads in MiXCR, keeping a single row per CDR3 protein. The data contain about 48,000 distinct CDR3 sequences, about 5.2% of them singletons. This specimen was whole blood, taken at baseline. The receptors come from an adult who was a healthcare worker with PCR-confirmed SARS-CoV-2 infection or an uninfected control (not recorded which).

This clonotype turned up a few times. The CDR3 bases are TGTGCCAGCAGCCCGGACAGCAGAATTTACAATGAGCAGTTCTTC. Translation gives CASSPDSRIYNEQFF. This chain links TRBV7-9 with TRBJ2-1; maybe TRBD1 (6 bases). CDR3 length: 15 amino acids. Germline V gene sequence: CDR1 SEHNR, CDR2 FQNEAQ (reference sequence). Trimming left V 5 bases short and J 4 bases short, with 15 bases between.

This clonotype was seen a few times. The genes are TRBV5-1 and TRBJ2-5, with D tentatively TRBD2 (6 bases). Germline CDR1 is SGHRS and CDR2 is YFSETQ. V was cut by 3 bases and J by 5 bases, with 8 bases left in between. The CDR3 is 12 residues long. In DNA, the CDR3 is TGCGCCAGCAGCTCCGGAGGGGAGACCCAGTACTTC. This codes for CASSSGGETQYF.

This clonotype was seen many times. The CDR3 region has the DNA TGTGCCAGCAGCTATCGCCCCGCGACAGTCAACACTGAAGCTTTCTTT. Amino acid sequence: CASSYRPATVNTEAFF. The genes are TRBV28 and TRBJ1-1, with D maybe TRBD1 (5 bases). CDR1 and CDR2 from the germline V gene are MDHEN and SYDVKM. V shed 6 bases and J shed 2 bases, with 19 bases lying between them. The CDR3 extends over 16 amino acids.

In this sample, this clonotype turned up a few times. The chain recombines TRBV11-2 with TRBJ2-2, with 10 positions matching TRBD1. The trim removed 5 bases at V and 2 bases at J, leaving 11 bases unmatched. The CDR3 runs to 18 residues. Per germline, CDR1 SGHAT and CDR2 FQNNGV. CDR3 amino acids: CASSRLVGTGDNTGELFF. For the CDR3, the DNA is TGTGCCAGCAGCCGCTTAGTAGGGACAGGGGACAACACCGGGGAGCTGTTTTTT.

Ten or more counts support this clonotype. CDR3 sequence (DNA): TGTGCCAGTCTTAGACTAGCGGGAGTCGATGAGCAGTTCTTC. Translated: CASLRLAGVDEQFF. The J gene is TRBJ2-1, the V gene TRBV12-3 or TRBV12-4; 12 nucleotides line up with TRBD2. The CDR3 consists of 14 residues. Losses at the gene ends were 9 bases for V and 8 bases for J; bases not matched to a gene: 8.

This clonotype was counted a few times. This rearrangement joins TRBV20-1 to TRBJ2-7, with 9 positions matching TRBD2. V lost 2 bases to trimming and J lost 2 bases; unmatched junction nucleotides: 1. The CDR3 extends over 13 amino acids. Germline lookup yields CDR1 DFQATT and CDR2 SNEGSKA (reference sequence). As DNA, the CDR3 is TGCAGTGCTAGAATAGCGGGAGCCTACGAGCAGTACTTC. It specifies CSARIAGAYEQYF.

This clonotype was found many times. This chain uses TRBV10-3 with TRBJ2-3, with 14 bases aligning to TRBD2. Germline V lookup: CDR1 ENHRY, CDR2 SYGVKD. The CDR3 consists of 15 residues. V was pared by 8 bases and J by 3 bases, with 4 bases of the junction left unmatched. The DNA for the CDR3 is TGTGCCATCGGGACTAGCGGGAGTCTTACAGATACGCAGTATTTT. It is translated as CAIGTSGSLTDTQYF.

V and J are TRBV12-3 or TRBV12-4 and TRBJ2-5; D might be TRBD2 (6 bases). This CDR3 spans 17 amino acids. Trimming took off 1 base at V and 3 bases at J, with 18 bases between the two ends. The CDR3 sequence is CASSLGRGEQAKETQYF. CDR3 DNA: TGTGCCAGCAGTTTAGGGCGGGGTGAGCAGGCTAAAGAGACCCAGTACTTC.

The table lists this clonotype with many counts. This chain connects TRBV4-1 to TRBJ1-2; D remains ambiguous. Trimming removed 1 base at V and 5 bases at J, with 14 bases between. The CDR3 extends over 15 amino acids. The germline V gene has CDR1 MGHRA and CDR2 YSYEKL. DNA of the CDR3: TGCGCCAGCAGCCAAGGGAACCGTGATCTTTATGGCTACACCTTC. Its protein product is CASSQGNRDLYGYTF.